One and the same sample provided the 24 T cell receptor beta chains below, sequenced in a study. Treg sorting used a CD4+CD25+CD127-/low gate. One entry per CDR3 protein results from TCRdb running MiXCR on the 5' RACE reads. Of approximately 10,000 distinct CDR3 sequences in the sample, approximately 31% are singletons; the top ten hold around 5.3%. Sequenced input: Tregs sorted from blood. The source of these receptors is a female donor with breast cancer.

This clonotype qualifies as medium-sized. The CDR3 coding sequence is TGTGCCAGCAGCTTGCGCACCCAAGAGACCCAGTACTTC. It yields the protein CASSLRTQETQYF. This chain connects TRBV5-6 to TRBJ2-5; D not certain. This CDR3 has 13 residues. Trimming cost V 1 base and J 1 base, with 5 bases left between them. The germline V gene has CDR1 SGHDT and CDR2 YYEEEE. The full variable domain, rest sourced from reference TRBV5-6 and TRBJ2-5, is DAGVTQSPTHLIKTRGQQVTLRCSPKSGHDTVSWYQQALGQGPQFIFQYYEEEERQRGNFPDRFSGHQFPNYSSELNVNALLLGDSALYLCASSLRTQETQYFGPGTRLLVL.

This rearrangement joins TRBV6-5 to TRBJ2-6; D might be TRBD1 or TRBD2, each matching 5 bases. Germline CDR1 reads MNHEY; CDR2 reads SVGAGI. V was shortened by 0 bases and J by 4 bases, with 22 bases between the two germline ends. CDR3 size: 20 residues. CDR3 in amino acids: CASSYSYPGRTTLGANVLTF. In nucleotides, the CDR3 is TGTGCCAGCAGTTACTCCTACCCGGGACGGACCACTTTAGGGGCCAACGTCCTGACTTTC.

The rearrangement links TRBV18 to TRBJ2-5, with D tentatively TRBD2 (5 bases). Trimming removed 6 bases at V and 1 base at J, with 9 bases between. The CDR3 is 13 residues long. Germline V CDR1 and CDR2: KGHSH, LQKENI. The CDR3: CASSPGFQETQYF. As DNA, the CDR3 is TGTGCCAGCTCCCCGGGGTTCCAAGAGACCCAGTACTTC.

There are a few counts of this clonotype. The rearrangement joins TRBV21-1 to TRBJ1-1; the table calls TRBD1, which could not be checked here. TRBV21-1 is a listed pseudogene. CDR3 size: 14 residues. CDR3 nucleotides: TGTGCCAGCAGAACACTCAGGGGCCAAGCTGAAGCTTTCTTT. It codes for CASRTLRGQAEAFF.

Here the CDR3 DNA reads TGCAGTGCCTTACATGCTAGCGGCGCAAATGAGCAGTTCTTC. Protein product: CSALHASGANEQFF. This chain joins TRBV20-1 and TRBJ2-1; 7 bases line up with TRBD2. The V gene's germline CDR1 is DFQATT and CDR2 SNEGSKA (reference sequence). This CDR3 spans 14 amino acids. The junction had 12 bases not matched to a gene; V was cut back by 6 bases and J by 7 bases.

This rearrangement joins TRBV4-1 to TRBJ1-2; D remains ambiguous. Trimming took off 4 bases at V and 3 bases at J, with 18 bases between the two ends. CDR3 size: 16 residues. Germline CDR1 reads MGHRA; CDR2 reads YSYEKL. The CDR3 coding sequence is TGCGCCAGCAGCCTCACTGTGTTTGCACTGGACTATGGCTACACCTTC. Its translation is CASSLTVFALDYGYTF.

This clonotype is labeled as medium-sized. The J gene is TRBJ1-1, the V gene TRBV20-1; D possibly corresponds to TRBD1 (6 bases). With 1 base removed from V and 4 bases from J, the gap between germline ends came to 13 bases. Germline CDR1 reads DFQATT; CDR2 reads SNEGSKA (reference sequence). This CDR3 contains 14 residues. The chain's CDR3 is CSARAPGVVTEAFF. The CDR3 DNA sequence: TGCAGTGCTAGAGCCCCAGGGGTTGTCACTGAAGCTTTCTTT.

The rearrangement uses TRBV29-1 and TRBJ2-1; the D gene is possibly TRBD2 (6 bases). With 1 base removed from V and 0 bases from J, the gap between germline ends came to 10 bases. Germline V gene data show CDR1 as SQVTM and CDR2 as ANQGSEA. The CDR3 runs 15 residues. CDR3 amino acids: CSVEGGLNSYNEQFF. CDR3 coding DNA: TGCAGCGTTGAAGGGGGACTTAACTCCTACAATGAGCAGTTCTTC.

This clonotype was detected a few times. The CDR3 reads CASSQFITGNQPQHF. CDR3 DNA: TGCGCCAGCAGCCAATTTATAACGGGCAATCAGCCCCAGCATTTT. V usage is TRBV4-3 and J usage is TRBJ1-5, with D unresolved. The CDR3 totals 15 residues. CDR1 and CDR2 (germline): LGHNA, YSLEER. V lost 2 bases to trimming and J lost 2 bases, with 10 bases between them.

The chain uses TRBV11-3 and TRBJ2-1, with a tentative D call TRBD2 (5 bases). Trimming stripped 3 bases from V and 12 bases from J, with 9 bases between. This CDR3 comprises 11 residues. Germline-derived CDR1 and CDR2 are SGHNT and YENEEA. CDR3 in DNA: TGTGCCAGCAGCTTCTTGGACTCGCAGTTCTTC. Its translation is CASSFLDSQFF. The whole variable domain, remainder taken from reference TRBV11-3 and TRBJ2-1, is EAGVVQSPRYKIIEKKQPVAFWCNPISGHNTLYWYLQNLGQGPELLIRYENEEAVDDSQLPKDRFSAERLKGVDSTLKIQPAELGDSAVYLCASSFLDSQFFGPGTRLTVL.

The chain couples TRBV5-6 to TRBJ2-2; TRBD2 aligns across 14 bases. Germline assignment: CDR1 SGHDT and CDR2 YYEEEE. This CDR3 spans 16 amino acids. Trimming took 5 bases from V and 6 from J; bases not matched to a gene: 6. CDR3 residues: CASRPGLAGESGELFF. The CDR3, as DNA: TGTGCCAGCAGGCCGGGACTAGCGGGAGAGTCCGGGGAGCTGTTTTTT.

This clonotype was counted only a few times. For the CDR3, the DNA is TGTGCCAGCAGCCGCCGAGGGGGACAGGGGGTTTACGAGCAGTACGTC. Protein sequence: CASSRRGGQGVYEQYV. The rearrangement joins TRBV6-5 to TRBJ2-7, with TRBD1 matching 11 bases. J gave up 4 bases and V 6 bases, and 11 bases lay outside the gene matches. Germline loops: CDR1 MNHEY, CDR2 SVGAGI. The CDR3 has 16 amino acids.

This clonotype is labeled medium-sized. The V and J genes are TRBV7-3 and TRBJ2-3, with D possibly matching TRBD2 (6 bases). The CDR3 length is 15 residues. V was pared by 4 bases and J by 7 bases, with 18 bases between. Germline V gives CDR1 SGHTA, CDR2 FQGTGA. The CDR3, as DNA: TGTGCCAGCAGCTCGCTGGCGGGACTTGAGTATACGCAGTATTTT. Translating gives CASSSLAGLEYTQYF. Combining the CDR3 with reference TRBV7-3 and TRBJ2-3 gives the whole variable domain GAGVSQTPSNKVTEKGKYVELRCDPISGHTALYWYRQSLGQGPEFLIYFQGTGAADDSGLPNDRFFAVRPEGSVSTLKIQRTERGDSAVYLCASSSLAGLEYTQYFGPGTRLTVL.

The chain joins TRBV18 to TRBJ2-1; 7 bases match TRBD2. There are 15 residues in the CDR3. From germline, CDR1 is KGHSH and CDR2 LQKENI. Trimming at V came to 1 base and at J to 5 bases, leaving 5 bases not matched to a gene. For the CDR3, the DNA is TGTGCCAGCTCACCACGCCTAGCGGAGAACAATGAGCAGTTCTTC. This encodes CASSPRLAENNEQFF.

The gene calls are TRBV7-9 and TRBJ2-1; the match to TRBD2 covers 15 bases. With 6 bases clipped from V and 2 bases from J, the junction kept 11 bases outside the gene matches. Germline CDR1 reads SEHNR; CDR2 reads FQNEAQ (reference sequence). CDR3 length: 19 residues. DNA of the CDR3: TGTGCCAGCAGACCCCGGGGGACTAGCGGGGGGATTCCCTACAATGAGCAGTTCTTC. Encoded protein: CASRPRGTSGGIPYNEQFF.

V usage is TRBV10-3 and J usage is TRBJ2-2; D may be TRBD2 (6 bases). Per the germline V gene, CDR1 is ENHRY and CDR2 is SYGVKD. The V end lost 4 bases, the J end lost 2 bases, and 17 bases lay between the germline ends. The CDR3 loop spans 17 amino acids. In nucleotides, the CDR3 is TGTGCCATCAGTGCGACGAAAGGGGACTTTAACACCGGGGAGCTGTTTTTT. Residues: CAISATKGDFNTGELFF.

This clonotype was seen a single time. This may stem from a read error, because a much larger clone lies one nucleotide away. In DNA, the CDR3 is TGCGCCAGCAGCCTCAGGGGCGACTATGGCTACACCTTC. It yields the protein CASSLRGDYGYTF. The chain uses TRBV5-5 and TRBJ1-2; the D gene is possibly TRBD1 (6 bases). Germline CDR1 reads SGHKS; CDR2 reads YYEKEE (reference sequence). There are 13 residues in the CDR3.

By share, this clonotype ranks as medium-sized (0.01 to 0.1%). The chain uses TRBV11-2 and TRBJ1-3; D is possibly TRBD1 (5 bases). Germline values: CDR1 SGHAT, CDR2 FQNNGV. Trimming removed 5 bases at V and 1 base at J, with 12 bases between. The CDR3 extends over 15 amino acids. Here the CDR3 DNA reads TGTGCCAGCAGCACCCGGGGCAGATCTGGAAACACCATATATTTT. It encodes CASSTRGRSGNTIYF.

This clonotype is medium-sized. J is TRBJ2-7 and V is TRBV20-1; perhaps TRBD2 as D (6 bases). This CDR3 region has 13 residues. Per germline, CDR1 DFQATT and CDR2 SNEGSKA (reference sequence). The V end lost 4 bases, the J end lost 5 bases, and 15 bases lay between the germline ends. The CDR3 bases are TGCAGTGCTACAACTAGCTTCTGGGACGAGCAGTACGTC. Its translation is CSATTSFWDEQYV.

This sequence joins TRBV5-1 and TRBJ2-3, with 10 bases that match TRBD1. Germline V gene lookup returns CDR1 SGHRS and CDR2 YFSETQ. The CDR3 is made up of 15 amino acids. The V and J ends lost 5 bases and 3 bases, in that order; junction bases with no gene match: 6. The CDR3 sequence: CASRRTGQGTDTQYF. For the CDR3, the DNA is TGCGCCAGCAGACGGACGGGACAGGGGACAGATACGCAGTATTTT.

This clonotype was counted only a few times. The chain links TRBV21-1 to TRBJ2-7; the table's TRBD2 call for D was not verified on the DNA. TRBV21-1 represents a pseudogene. The CDR3 is 16 amino acids. The CDR3 nucleotides read TGTGCCAGCAGCAAAGGCGGGAGGGCCGGGTCCTACGAGCAGTACGTC. It yields the protein CASSKGGRAGSYEQYV.

Details on this clonotype: This could be a read error, since a much larger clone is one nucleotide away. This chain uses TRBV25-1 with TRBJ1-2, with 7 bases that match TRBD1. V shed 5 bases and J 3 bases; nucleotides not matched to a gene: 6. The length of the CDR3 is 14 residues. Per germline, CDR1 MGHDK and CDR2 SYGVNS. CDR3 region: CASSLTGQHYGYTF. For the CDR3, the DNA is TGTGCCAGCAGTTTAACGGGACAGCACTATGGCTACACCTTC.

This clonotype appeared a few times. The rearrangement uses TRBV5-1 and TRBJ2-2, with 7 bases that match TRBD2. V lost 1 base to trimming and J lost 4 bases; unmatched junction nucleotides: 7. CDR3 size: 16 residues. Germline-derived CDR1 and CDR2 are SGHRS and YFSETQ. CDR3 sequence (DNA): TGCGCCAGCAGCTTGTTGGGCGGGAGATCCACCGGGGAGCTGTTTTTT. Residues: CASSLLGGRSTGELFF.

This clonotype is medium-sized within its sample. The chain employs TRBV2 and TRBJ2-1; 13 bases are a match to TRBD2. From germline, CDR1 is SNHLY and CDR2 FYNNEI. The CDR3 is made up of 14 amino acids. V dropped 1 base and J dropped 16; count of bases not matched to a gene: 7. The CDR3 spells CASSEGTSGRVGFF. The CDR3 DNA reads as TGTGCCAGCAGTGAAGGGACTAGCGGGAGAGTTGGATTCTTC.